These 25 T cell receptor beta chains were sequenced from one sample in a study of spatial heterogeneity in lung cancer. MiXCR, applied by TCRdb to the 5' RACE reads, yields one record per CDR3 protein. The top ten clones hold around 38% of a sample with about 52,000 distinct CDR3 sequences, less than 9.5% of them seen once. The time point was: blood at routine non-recurrence follow-up after resection. Unsorted whole RNA samples from tumor, nontumor lung or frozen PBMC were sequenced. This sample comprised PBMCs, obtained at follow-up. The source of these receptors is a female donor with early-stage non-small cell lung cancer.

This clonotype was seen a few times. The chain employs TRBV14 and TRBJ1-2, with 7 bases that match TRBD1. The CDR3 spans 18 residues. Unmatched junction bases numbered 15, after V lost 4 bases and J lost 1 base. Germline V gene data show CDR1 as SGHDN and CDR2 as FVKESK. The CDR3 sequence is CASSPRGVRTADNYGYTF. In nucleotides, the CDR3 is TGTGCCAGCAGCCCCAGGGGGGTTCGTACAGCCGATAACTATGGCTACACCTTC.

V is TRBV20-1 and J is TRBJ1-4; D is undetermined. V lost 0 bases and J 1 base, leaving 9 bases between the germline ends. Germline V lookup: CDR1 DFQATT, CDR2 SNEGSKA (reference sequence). The CDR3 has 15 residues. Here the CDR3 reads CSARDQRVTNEKLFF. CDR3 in DNA: TGCAGTGCTAGAGATCAAAGAGTAACTAATGAAAAACTGTTTTTT.

This clonotype was counted at least ten times. The chain combines TRBV6-1 with TRBJ2-5; D not certain. Germline lookup yields CDR1 MNHNS and CDR2 SASEGT. With 1 base removed from V and 4 bases from J, the gap between germline ends came to 10 bases. The length of the CDR3 is 14 residues. The CDR3 sequence is CASSEDYWRETQYF. DNA of the CDR3: TGTGCCAGCAGTGAAGACTACTGGAGAGAGACCCAGTACTTC.

This clonotype was seen ten or more times. The J gene is TRBJ2-5, the V gene TRBV20-1, with a tentative D call TRBD1 (8 bases). The CDR3 consists of 15 residues. V lost 5 bases to trimming and J lost 4 bases, with 20 bases between them. Germline-derived CDR1 and CDR2 are DFQATT and SNEGSKA (reference sequence). CDR3 loop: CSARRYRGGRETQYF. In DNA form, the CDR3 reads TGCAGTGCTCGGCGCTACAGGGGGGGAAGAGAGACCCAGTACTTC.

This clonotype was seen ten or more times. The rearrangement links TRBV19 to TRBJ1-5; TRBD1 might be the D (5 bases). Trimming left V 6 bases short and J 5 bases short, with 17 bases between. In germline, CDR1 is LNHDA, CDR2 SQIVND (reference sequence). This CDR3 has 15 amino acids. CDR3 DNA sequence: TGTGCCAGTAGGGGTATTACAGGACGGTATCAGCCCCAGCATTTT. Its protein product is CASRGITGRYQPQHF.

The chain is built from TRBV7-2 and TRBJ1-2, with TRBD1 as a possible D gene (6 bases). V dropped 4 bases and J dropped 3 bases, with 18 bases sitting between them. The CDR3 has 16 residues. Germline CDR1 SGHTA, CDR2 FQGNSA. CDR3 sequence (DNA): TGTGCCAGCAGCTCCCCAGCGGGGGCGAAAGACTATGGCTACACCTTC. Translated, it gives CASSSPAGAKDYGYTF.

The chain is built from TRBV18 and TRBJ2-5; weak D call: TRBD2 (6 bases). V was clipped by 6 bases and J by 5 bases, with 13 bases between them. The CDR3 contains 13 residues. CDR1 and CDR2 (germline): KGHSH, LQKENI. CDR3 loop: CASSLAGIETQYF. As DNA, the CDR3 is TGTGCCAGCTCTCTGGCGGGGATCGAGACCCAGTACTTC.

The sample holds many counts of this clonotype. This chain uses TRBV2 with TRBJ2-7, with D possibly matching TRBD1 (6 bases). The CDR3 contains 13 residues. Germline CDR1 and CDR2: SNHLY and FYNNEI. V was shortened by 7 bases and J by 1 base, with 11 bases between the two germline ends. The CDR3 nucleotides are TGTGCCAGCACCCGGGACATATCCTACGAGCAGTACTTC. Its translation is CASTRDISYEQYF.

This clonotype was recorded a few times. This chain connects TRBV5-1 to TRBJ1-1; no firm D call. The V and J ends lost 5 bases and 6 bases respectively, with 14 bases between them. The CDR3 runs to 13 residues. Germline V gene lookup returns CDR1 SGHRS and CDR2 YFSETQ. CDR3 region: CASRLLGAAEAFF. In DNA, the CDR3 is TGCGCCAGCAGACTACTTGGAGCCGCTGAAGCTTTCTTT.

The rearrangement uses TRBV3-1 and TRBJ2-4; TRBD1 aligns across 7 bases. Per germline, CDR1 LGHDT and CDR2 YNNKEL (reference sequence). This CDR3 is 16 amino acids long. V lost 5 bases to trimming and J lost 0 bases; unmatched junction nucleotides: 7. DNA of the CDR3: TGTGCCAGCAGCTTTAGACAGGGTTTAGCCAAAAACATTCAGTACTTC. This translates into CASSFRQGLAKNIQYF.

This clonotype occurred many times. The chain links TRBV2 to TRBJ1-2; TRBD1 is a possible D gene (6 bases). The CDR3 runs 13 residues. From germline, CDR1 is SNHLY and CDR2 FYNNEI. V was pared by 7 bases and J by 5 bases, with 14 bases between. DNA for the CDR3: TGTGCCAGCACTGGACAGACGCATTATGGCTACACCTTC. Residues: CASTGQTHYGYTF.

This clonotype was detected only a few times. V and J are TRBV7-9 and TRBJ2-2; D is possibly TRBD1 (6 bases). The CDR3 consists of 15 residues. The V end was cut by 3 bases, the J end by 3 bases, with 11 bases between. Germline assignment: CDR1 SEHNR and CDR2 FQNEAQ (reference sequence). The CDR3 DNA reads TGTGCCAGCAGCTTTACACAGGGTCACACCGGGGAGCTGTTTTTT. Translation gives CASSFTQGHTGELFF.

This clonotype was recorded many times. CDR3 DNA: TGCAGTGCTTTGACAGGCCAAGAGACCCAGTACTTC. It encodes CSALTGQETQYF. The V and J genes are TRBV20-1 and TRBJ2-5, with D maybe TRBD1 (6 bases). There are 12 residues in the CDR3. The V gene lost 5 bases and the J gene lost 1 base, with 8 bases spanning the gap. CDR1 and CDR2 from the germline V gene are DFQATT and SNEGSKA (reference sequence).

At least ten counts were recorded for this clonotype. The chain recombines TRBV28 with TRBJ1-1; D is unresolved. Trimming cost V 7 bases and J 4 bases, with 13 bases left between them. The CDR3 sequence is 13 residues long. The germline V gene has CDR1 MDHEN and CDR2 SYDVKM. CDR3 bases: TGTGCCAGCACCTTTTATCGGGGCACTGAAGCTTTCTTT. Translating gives CASTFYRGTEAFF.

In its sample, this clonotype was seen many times. This chain connects TRBV9 to TRBJ2-3; the D gene could be TRBD1 or TRBD2 (6 bases each). V shed 5 bases and J shed 2 bases, with 15 bases lying between them. The CDR3 is 15 residues long. Germline CDR1 reads SGDLS; CDR2 reads YYNGEE. CDR3 DNA sequence: TGTGCCAGCAGTAAAGGGGGGACCTTCACAGATACGCAGTATTTT. Translation: CASSKGGTFTDTQYF.

The chain has TRBV7-8 and TRBJ2-3, with D tentatively TRBD2 (7 bases). The CDR3 runs to 14 residues. Trimming removed 10 bases from V and 1 base from J, with 15 bases in between. Germline V gene data show CDR1 as SGHVS and CDR2 as FQNEAQ. Written as DNA, the CDR3 is TGTGCCACACTGTCCGGGGGGCGCACAGATACGCAGTATTTT. It is translated as CATLSGGRTDTQYF.

This rearrangement joins TRBV7-6 to TRBJ1-1, with no clear D. The CDR3 loop spans 16 amino acids. In germline, CDR1 is SGHVS, CDR2 FNYEAQ. Trimming took off 1 base at V and 3 bases at J, with 15 bases between the two ends. CDR3: CASSLDGVNKDTEAFF. The CDR3 DNA reads as TGTGCCAGCAGCTTAGACGGGGTAAATAAGGACACTGAAGCTTTCTTT.

This clonotype was seen repeatedly, ten times or more. The chain combines TRBV7-8 with TRBJ1-1; TRBD1 matches 7 bases. CDR1 and CDR2 from the germline V gene are SGHVS and FQNEAQ. V lost 8 bases to trimming and J lost 2 bases; unmatched junction nucleotides: 14. The CDR3 spans 16 residues. CDR3 coding DNA: TGTGCCAGCTTCGATTGGGACAGAGGGGGAAACACTGAAGCTTTCTTT. This gives the protein CASFDWDRGGNTEAFF.

This clonotype was seen many times. V is TRBV10-3 and J is TRBJ2-7, with TRBD1 matching 11 bases. Trimming cost V 7 bases and J 2 bases; bases outside gene matches: 4. The CDR3 is 14 amino acids. Germline V CDR1 and CDR2: ENHRY, SYGVKD. This CDR3 is CAITPGQGAYEQYF. The CDR3 region has the DNA TGTGCCATCACTCCGGGACAGGGGGCCTACGAGCAGTACTTC.

The sample holds many counts of this clonotype. This chain uses TRBV5-4 with TRBJ2-1; 10 bases align to TRBD1. The trim removed 5 bases at V and 5 bases at J, leaving 7 bases unmatched. Germline V gene lookup returns CDR1 SGHNT and CDR2 YYREEE (reference sequence). The CDR3 spans 15 residues. CDR3 sequence (DNA): TGTGCCAGCAGTCCTCGACAGGGGGCCCACAATGAGCAGTTCTTC. Protein: CASSPRQGAHNEQFF.

The table lists this clonotype with a few counts. The chain carries TRBV27 and TRBJ2-2, with no clear D. This CDR3 comprises 13 residues. The V gene's germline CDR1 is MNHEY and CDR2 SMNVEV (reference sequence). V lost 3 bases and J lost 8, with 10 bases in between. The CDR3 loop is CASSLGGRGELFF. The CDR3 DNA reads as TGTGCCAGCAGTTTGGGCGGAAGGGGGGAGCTGTTTTTT.

The rearrangement links TRBV6-6 to TRBJ2-2; either TRBD1 or TRBD2 may fit D (6 bases each). V gave up 5 bases and J gave up 2 bases, with 18 bases separating them. Per germline, CDR1 MNHNY and CDR2 SVGAGI (reference sequence). The CDR3 is 17 amino acids. The CDR3 nucleotides are TGTGCCAGCAGTGACCGGTCTTTCGGGGGCAACACCGGGGAGCTGTTTTTT. Protein product: CASSDRSFGGNTGELFF.

This clonotype was found many times. V usage is TRBV20-1 and J usage is TRBJ2-1; D is tentatively TRBD1 or TRBD2 (5 bases each). The CDR3 sequence is 15 residues long. In germline, CDR1 is DFQATT, CDR2 SNEGSKA (reference sequence). Trimming left V 5 bases short and J 2 bases short, with 16 bases between. In DNA form, the CDR3 reads TGCAGTGCTTTTCGGGGTGGGGGACCCTACAATGAGCAGTTCTTC. Amino acid sequence: CSAFRGGGPYNEQFF.

This clonotype was detected many times. V gene TRBV7-9 combines with J gene TRBJ2-5, with TRBD2 identical over 11 bases. CDR3 length equals 15 residues. The J segment lost 4 bases and the V segment lost 3 bases, leaving 4 bases of the junction unmatched. CDR1 SEHNR and CDR2 FQNEAQ come from the germline V gene (reference sequence). Here the CDR3 DNA reads TGTGCCAGCAGCTTTCCGACTAGCGGGGCAGAGACCCAGTACTTC. Protein sequence: CASSFPTSGAETQYF.

This clonotype was seen many times. The V and J genes are TRBV15 and TRBJ2-4, with 8 nucleotides matching TRBD1. This CDR3 spans 20 amino acids. Germline trimming cut 4 bases from V and 0 bases from J; bases unmatched to any gene: 17. Germline lookup yields CDR1 LNHNV and CDR2 YYDKDF (reference sequence). In DNA form, the CDR3 reads TGTGCCACCAGCAAGAGAACCGGGACAGGTCAGAGATTAGCCAAAAACATTCAGTACTTC. Translated, it gives CATSKRTGTGQRLAKNIQYF. Full variable domain (missing parts from reference TRBV15 and TRBJ2-4): DAMVIQNPRYQVTQFGKPVTLSCSQTLNHNVMYWYQQKSSQAPKLLFHYYDKDFNNEADTPDNFQSRRPNTSFCFLDIRSPGLGDTAMYLCATSKRTGTGQRLAKNIQYFGAGTRLSVL.